The following is a T cell receptor (beta chain) sequence with its context. The patients chosen for sequencing had shown expansion of CD8+CD57+ cells (detected by flow cytometry). The CDR3 has 14 amino acids. V shed 3 bases and J 11 bases; nucleotides not matched to a gene: 5. In germline, CDR1 is SEHNR, CDR2 FQNEAQ (reference sequence). Using genomic DNA as the template, TCR beta VDJ and CDR3 profiling was carried out. MiXCR, applied by TCRdb to the reads, yields one record per CDR3 protein. The sample contains 100,000 to 150,000 distinct CDR3 sequences, 45% to 60% of which appear only once. This specimen belongs to a study of CD8+CD57+ T cells in acquired aplastic anemia.

This sequence originates from a human donor with aplastic anemia. The rearrangement uses TRBV7-9 and TRBJ1-6, with 9 bases that match TRBD1. Sequenced sample: sorted CD4+, CD8+, or CD8+CD57+ T cells (not recorded which) from PBMCs. CDR3 sequence reads: CASSFGTGSPPLHF. The CDR3 DNA sequence: TGTGCCAGCAGCTTTGGGACAGGGAGTCCACCCCTCCACTTT.